This T cell receptor beta chain was observed in a study of blood T cell repertoires in COVID-19. Study as a whole: Acute and convalescent COVID-19 samples came from the United States, Italy and Spain. PBMCs, B-cell-depleted T cells, or T cells were the source of the cDNA or gDNA that made up the material.

Data came from immunoSEQ multiplex PCR; TCRdb stores just in-frame clones and leaves some out. The data contain about 90,000 clones, approximately 89% of them singletons. The trim removed 5 bases at V and 4 bases at J, leaving 12 bases unmatched. The CDR3 length is 16 residues. CDR1 is LGHNA and CDR2 is YSLEER in the germline V gene. The sequenced material came from peripheral blood. The J gene is TRBJ1-1, the V gene TRBV4-3, with 8 bases lining up with TRBD1. The TCR sequence derives from a human donor with active COVID-19. The donor label of this sample is uncertain. The DNA for the CDR3 is TGCGCCAGCAGCTCGGACAGGGTTTTGGTGAGCACTGAAGCTTTCTTT. Its protein product is CASSSDRVLVSTEAFF.